Described below is a single TCR beta chain sequence and its context. This sample is part of a study of blood T cell repertoires in COVID-19. Study context: Some COVID-19 samples were acute and others convalescent; all came from the United States, Italy and Spain.

Assay: immunoSEQ multiplex PCR; the TCRdb copy retains only in-frame clones and omits some. The table includes around 230,000 clones, more than 70% detected once. This sequence originates from a woman aged 40 to 49 with acute COVID-19. The sequenced sample was PBMCs or T cells enriched from blood (not recorded which).

Here the CDR3 reads CASSLLGFQGTRTDTQYF. The CDR3 DNA follows: TGCGCCAGCAGCTTGCTGGGTTTTCAGGGGACAAGGACAGATACGCAGTATTTT. The gene calls are TRBV5-1 and TRBJ2-3; maybe TRBD1 (6 bases). Germline loops: CDR1 SGHRS, CDR2 YFSETQ. With 1 base removed from V and 3 bases from J, the gap between germline ends came to 21 bases. The length of the CDR3 is 18 residues.